This TCR beta chain was identified during a study of regulatory T cells in long-lasting Graves disease. According to the study, TCR beta libraries were built with iRepertoire HTBI primers and CDR3-region Arm-PCR. From the multiplex PCR reads, TCRdb called clonotypes with MiXCR, one entry per CDR3 protein. The sample records approximately 270,000 distinct CDR3 sequences, about 18% being singletons. Stated time point: newly diagnosed GD, antithyroid drugs for less than 3 months. Preparation of the TCR library used RNA extracted from PBMCs. Germline V gene lookup returns CDR1 LNHNV and CDR2 YYDKDF (reference sequence). CDR3 length equals 16 residues. The V end lost 1 base, the J end lost 5 bases, and 15 bases lay between the germline ends. Separately, the same data were catalogued under a study of T cells in Graves' hyperthyroidism and ophthalmopathy.

The sequence was obtained from a woman in her 30s with Graves disease. The rearrangement links TRBV15 to TRBJ2-1; D unresolved. Sequences were derived from peripheral blood mononuclear cells (PBMCs), sampled at new diagnosis, from a patient treated with antithyroid drugs. The chain's CDR3 is CATSRVGGLFNNEQFF. The CDR3 DNA reads as TGTGCCACCAGCAGAGTCGGCGGCCTATTCAACAATGAGCAGTTCTTC.